One T cell receptor beta chain is described in this entry. This clone was seen a few times. Its recognized antigen is unknown. Base quality data are lacking; no much larger clone is found one base away. The sample comes from a study of beta chain features in type 1 diabetes (dated by TCRdb to 2017 to 2018). Notes on the research overall: Mean age, gender distribution, total cell number and subset yield did not differ between patients and healthy donors. A total of 90 million to 140 million sorted cells were examined across all samples, and RNA yield correlated strongly with the number of cells per subset. In the study, TCRB repertoires of sorted circulating CD4+ T cell subsets from recently diagnosed type 1 diabetes patients were compared with those of matched healthy donors. Naive and central memory subsets were obtained from all 30 or so donors, but regulatory and stem cell-like memory subsets were isolated from only 8 patients and roughly 8 healthy donors.

Paper-wide results and their limitations: Shorter templates might have been favored by PCR, but patient and control samples were amplified and corrected together, so both groups would have been affected equally by any skew. Because cDNA rather than genomic DNA was sequenced, highly expressing activated cells could have been over-represented, although no difference in activation and CD3 levels was found between groups. Naive, central memory and regulatory TCRB repertoires appeared to be more similar among patients than among healthy donors. A moderate but significant shortening of TCRB CDR3 length was observed in type 1 diabetes patients in all four CD4+ subsets. Fewer insertions and more nucleotide deletions at VDJ recombination sites were observed in patients with type 1 diabetes, implying thymic rearrangement abnormalities. Only small numbers of individuals were included in the HLA sub-analyses, which left unresolved whether HLA type had any influence on TCRB rearrangement.

The CDR3 numbers 13 residues from cysteine through phenylalanine. CDR3 DNA is the only sequence kept; it has 39 bases, read in frame from the first base. V is shortened by 7 bases, J by 4 bases, and the region joining them spans 13 bases. Reading the germline V gene gives CDR1 SGHAT and CDR2 FQNNGV. All of the isolated RNA was reverse transcribed with the High Capacity cDNA Reverse Transcription Kit, so expressed TCRB transcripts were sequenced. Deep immunoSEQ sequencing was applied to naive, central memory and regulatory T cell samples, giving an average of roughly 3.5 million total reads per sample. Sorted cells were lysed in RLT buffer and RNA was extracted with DNase-treated RNeasy Micro or Mini kits, depending on cell number. To prevent cross-contamination, each cell subset was processed individually, whereas patient and healthy donor samples were processed jointly. The immunoSEQ multiplex PCR was used to amplify TCRB sequences from cDNA, generating 87-bp fragments that spanned the CDR3 region. The amplicons were sequenced using the Illumina HiSeq platform. Per the original workflow: PCR bias was corrected computationally using synthetic template baselines, and reads within Hamming distance 2 were collapsed, with unmergeable singletons discarded. Reads were aligned against IMGT so that V, D and J genes, CDR3 length and insertions or deletions at six rearrangement sites could be assigned. Clonotype counts were normalized to sorted cell number within each subset before computing true diversity and Gini coefficients with the tcR R package. The overlap coefficient, calculated on TCRB nucleotide sequences, was used to measure repertoire sharing. The table comes from immuneACCESS by way of TCRdb, which keeps in-frame sequences with V and J called. Part of the clones is missing from these tables; in studies checked, under half for an unresolved V gene and the rest for unknown reasons. V and J calls and clone size are those listed in that table; D and trimming were worked out from the DNA. The sample table lists almost 350,000 clones, approximately 10% of them with a count of one. The top ten clonotypes cover 0.9% to 1.1% of the sample.

A single peripheral blood draw of approximately 0.11 L on average was collected from each donor into heparinised tubes. A BD FACSAria II and a panel including CD45RO, CCR7, CD25, CD127, CD95 and CD27 were used to sort naive, central memory, regulatory and stem cell-like memory CD4+ T cells. Purity was above 95% for every sorted population. PBMCs were separated immediately by Lymphoprep density gradient centrifugation and were stained directly, without being cultured. So that batch effects would be minimized, each experiment stained and sorted samples in pairs, pairing one healthy donor with one patient.

The clonotype comes from a man aged 30 to 39 with type 1 diabetes. Material for sequencing was central memory CD4+ T cells from blood. The sequence links TRBV11-2 to TRBJ2-5; TRBD2 is a weak D gene call, 6 bases matching. The sequence in DNA is TGTGCCAGCAACCCCTGGAGGGGAGAGACCCAGTACTTC. This sequence encodes CASNPWRGETQYF. The entire variable domain, with the stretches around the CDR3 drawn from the reference TRBV11-2 and TRBJ2-5 proteins, is EAGVAQSPRYKIIEKRQSVAFWCNPISGHATLYWYQQILGQGPKLLIQFQNNGVVDDSQLPKDRFSAERLKGVDSTLKIQPAKLEDSAVYLCASNPWRGETQYFGPGTRLLVL.